This entry lists 8 T cell receptor beta chains sequenced from one sample in a study of naive CD8 T cells in extremely preterm neonates. Assay used: immunoSEQ multiplex PCR; TCRdb lists only in-frame clones, some missing. The sample gives a few thousand clones, about 97% of which show up once; approximately 8.6% is in the top ten. Sequenced material: naive CD8+ T cells from blood. Receptors originate from a human donor in good health.

This clone was detected a few times. The chain links TRBV7-9 to TRBJ1-3, with D possibly being TRBD1 (5 bases). This CDR3 spans 14 amino acids. CDR1 is SEHNR, CDR2 FQNEAQ, per germline (reference sequence). V shed 5 bases and J shed 2 bases, with 10 bases lying between them. The DNA for the CDR3 is TGTGCCAGCAGCATAGAGGGGACTGGAAACACCATATATTTT. It translates to CASSIEGTGNTIYF.

The chain's CDR3 is CATSSRDRNTDTQYF. CDR3 nucleotides: TGTGCCACCAGCAGTAGGGACAGAAACACAGATACGCAGTATTTT. This chain connects TRBV15 to TRBJ2-3; the match to TRBD1 covers 7 bases. The germline V gene has CDR1 LNHNV and CDR2 YYDKDF (reference sequence). The CDR3 sequence is 15 residues long. Losses at the gene ends were 3 bases for V and 2 bases for J; bases not matched to a gene: 5. The full variable domain, completed using reference TRBV15 and TRBJ2-3, is DAMVIQNPRYQVTQFGKPVTLSCSQTLNHNVMYWYQQKSSQAPKLLFHYYDKDFNNEADTPDNFQSRRPNTSFCFLDIRSPGLGDTAMYLCATSSRDRNTDTQYFGPGTRLTVL.

The chain uses TRBV5-1 and TRBJ2-7; TRBD1 matches 7 bases. Germline V gives CDR1 SGHRS, CDR2 YFSETQ. With V trimmed by 4 bases and J by 4 bases, 8 bases remained unmatched. The CDR3 length is 14 residues. Here the CDR3 reads CASSRGDSEYEQYV. CDR3 coding DNA: TGCGCCAGCAGCAGAGGGGACAGTGAATACGAGCAGTACGTC.

J is TRBJ1-5 and V is TRBV19, with D possibly TRBD1 on 5 matching bases. Germline V gene lookup returns CDR1 LNHDA and CDR2 SQIVND (reference sequence). This CDR3 has 17 amino acids. Trimming took off 0 bases at V and 4 bases at J, with 16 bases between the two ends. CDR3 sequence reads: CASSIEWDYLTNQPQHF. The CDR3, as DNA: TGTGCCAGTAGTATAGAGTGGGACTACTTAACAAATCAGCCCCAGCATTTT.

The chain links TRBV7-9 to TRBJ1-2, with a possible D match to TRBD1 (6 bases). The CDR3 has 18 residues. Germline V CDR1 and CDR2: SEHNR, FQNEAQ (reference sequence). The germline V and J ends were trimmed by 1 base and 1 base, with 19 bases remaining between them. This chain's CDR3 is CASSLVRDNYARNYGYTF. The CDR3 nucleotides are TGTGCCAGCAGCTTAGTTAGGGACAACTATGCACGTAACTATGGCTACACCTTC. Full variable domain (rest looked up from reference TRBV7-9 and TRBJ1-2): DTGVSQNPRHKITKRGQNVTFRCDPISEHNRLYWYRQTLGQGPEFLTYFQNEAQLEKSRLLSDRFSAERPKGSFSTLEIQRTEQGDSAMYLCASSLVRDNYARNYGYTFGSGTRLTVV.

V usage is TRBV7-3 and J usage is TRBJ2-5; possibly TRBD1 for D (5 bases). Germline V gene data show CDR1 as SGHTA and CDR2 as FQGTGA. V dropped 2 bases and J dropped 4 bases, with 11 bases sitting between them. The CDR3 has 14 residues. The CDR3 DNA reads as TGTGCCAGCAGCTTAGAAGGGGAAGGAGAGACCCAGTACTTC. Translation: CASSLEGEGETQYF.

This chain links TRBV2 with TRBJ2-1; D might be TRBD1 (6 bases). V lost 11 bases and J 0 bases, leaving 14 bases between the germline ends. Germline CDR1 is SNHLY and CDR2 is FYNNEI. The CDR3 is made up of 14 amino acids. This chain's CDR3 is CASQNRASYNEQFF. CDR3 nucleotides: TGTGCCTCACAAAACAGGGCCTCCTACAATGAGCAGTTCTTC.

This clone was picked up one time. V usage is TRBV28 and J usage is TRBJ1-2; 10 bases agree with TRBD1. The V and J ends lost 6 bases and 3 bases, in that order; junction bases with no gene match: 10. Germline loops: CDR1 MDHEN, CDR2 SYDVKM. The CDR3 spans 16 residues. The CDR3 here is CASRPTTGGDYYGYTF. DNA for the CDR3: TGTGCCAGCAGACCAACGACAGGGGGCGATTACTATGGCTACACCTTC.